The next 6 T cell receptor beta chains were all read from a single sample in a study of blood T cell repertoires in COVID-19. Sequencing used immunoSEQ multiplex PCR; TCRdb keeps in-frame clones, though not all of them. The sample carries 170,000 or so clones, around four fifths recorded once. The specimen was peripheral blood. All receptors derive from a woman between 40 and 55 years old with COVID-19, enrolled during active disease.

V gene TRBV10-2 combines with J gene TRBJ2-3, with 7 bases lining up with TRBD1. CDR3 length: 14 amino acids. The germline gives CDR1 WSHSY, CDR2 SAAADI. The V gene end was trimmed by 6 bases and the J gene end by 2 bases; junction bases not matched to a gene: 5. CDR3 in amino acids: CASSWTGDTDTQYF. CDR3 nucleotide sequence: TGCGCCAGCAGCTGGACAGGAGACACAGATACGCAGTATTTT.

The rearrangement joins TRBV4-2 to TRBJ2-4, with D maybe TRBD1 (5 bases). The CDR3 is made up of 14 amino acids. Germline V gene lookup returns CDR1 LGHNA and CDR2 YNFKEQ. Deletions cut 1 base from V and 5 bases from J, with 9 bases between. The CDR3: CASSQGGAENIQYF. Written as DNA, the CDR3 is TGTGCCAGCAGCCAAGGTGGGGCAGAAAACATTCAGTACTTC.

The chain employs TRBV5-6 and TRBJ2-6; D perhaps matches TRBD2 (6 bases). V lost 4 bases, J lost 1 base, and 9 bases lay in between. The germline gives CDR1 SGHDT, CDR2 YYEEEE. This CDR3 has 15 amino acids. CDR3 sequence (DNA): TGTGCCAGCAGCGGCGCGGGATCTGGGGCCAACGTCCTGACTTTC. This sequence encodes CASSGAGSGANVLTF.

The chain is built from TRBV23-1 and TRBJ1-5; D unclear. TRBV23-1 is given ORF status, its function remaining uncertain. CDR3 length: 15 residues. Trimming cost V 7 bases and J 0 bases, with 13 bases left between them. CDR3 DNA sequence: TGCGCCAGCACTAAGACACCAGATAGCAATCAGCCCCAGCATTTT. Protein product: CASTKTPDSNQPQHF.

This chain joins TRBV6-5 and TRBJ1-2; D remains ambiguous. Trimming removed 7 bases from V and 6 bases from J, with 9 bases in between. This CDR3 contains 11 residues. Per germline, CDR1 MNHEY and CDR2 SVGAGI. CDR3 protein: CASTSGNGYTF. The CDR3, as DNA: TGTGCCAGCACGTCAGGAAATGGCTACACCTTC.

About this clone: A read error may explain this, as a much larger clone is one base away. CDR3 protein: CASSLRGGAGANVLTF. CDR3 in DNA: TGTGCCAGCAGTTTACGGGGGGGCGCTGGGGCCAACGTCCTGACTTTC. The chain combines TRBV28 with TRBJ2-6; 8 nucleotides align to TRBD2. J gave up 2 bases and V 2 bases, and 2 bases lay outside the gene matches. CDR3 length: 16 residues. CDR1 MDHEN and CDR2 SYDVKM come from the germline V gene.